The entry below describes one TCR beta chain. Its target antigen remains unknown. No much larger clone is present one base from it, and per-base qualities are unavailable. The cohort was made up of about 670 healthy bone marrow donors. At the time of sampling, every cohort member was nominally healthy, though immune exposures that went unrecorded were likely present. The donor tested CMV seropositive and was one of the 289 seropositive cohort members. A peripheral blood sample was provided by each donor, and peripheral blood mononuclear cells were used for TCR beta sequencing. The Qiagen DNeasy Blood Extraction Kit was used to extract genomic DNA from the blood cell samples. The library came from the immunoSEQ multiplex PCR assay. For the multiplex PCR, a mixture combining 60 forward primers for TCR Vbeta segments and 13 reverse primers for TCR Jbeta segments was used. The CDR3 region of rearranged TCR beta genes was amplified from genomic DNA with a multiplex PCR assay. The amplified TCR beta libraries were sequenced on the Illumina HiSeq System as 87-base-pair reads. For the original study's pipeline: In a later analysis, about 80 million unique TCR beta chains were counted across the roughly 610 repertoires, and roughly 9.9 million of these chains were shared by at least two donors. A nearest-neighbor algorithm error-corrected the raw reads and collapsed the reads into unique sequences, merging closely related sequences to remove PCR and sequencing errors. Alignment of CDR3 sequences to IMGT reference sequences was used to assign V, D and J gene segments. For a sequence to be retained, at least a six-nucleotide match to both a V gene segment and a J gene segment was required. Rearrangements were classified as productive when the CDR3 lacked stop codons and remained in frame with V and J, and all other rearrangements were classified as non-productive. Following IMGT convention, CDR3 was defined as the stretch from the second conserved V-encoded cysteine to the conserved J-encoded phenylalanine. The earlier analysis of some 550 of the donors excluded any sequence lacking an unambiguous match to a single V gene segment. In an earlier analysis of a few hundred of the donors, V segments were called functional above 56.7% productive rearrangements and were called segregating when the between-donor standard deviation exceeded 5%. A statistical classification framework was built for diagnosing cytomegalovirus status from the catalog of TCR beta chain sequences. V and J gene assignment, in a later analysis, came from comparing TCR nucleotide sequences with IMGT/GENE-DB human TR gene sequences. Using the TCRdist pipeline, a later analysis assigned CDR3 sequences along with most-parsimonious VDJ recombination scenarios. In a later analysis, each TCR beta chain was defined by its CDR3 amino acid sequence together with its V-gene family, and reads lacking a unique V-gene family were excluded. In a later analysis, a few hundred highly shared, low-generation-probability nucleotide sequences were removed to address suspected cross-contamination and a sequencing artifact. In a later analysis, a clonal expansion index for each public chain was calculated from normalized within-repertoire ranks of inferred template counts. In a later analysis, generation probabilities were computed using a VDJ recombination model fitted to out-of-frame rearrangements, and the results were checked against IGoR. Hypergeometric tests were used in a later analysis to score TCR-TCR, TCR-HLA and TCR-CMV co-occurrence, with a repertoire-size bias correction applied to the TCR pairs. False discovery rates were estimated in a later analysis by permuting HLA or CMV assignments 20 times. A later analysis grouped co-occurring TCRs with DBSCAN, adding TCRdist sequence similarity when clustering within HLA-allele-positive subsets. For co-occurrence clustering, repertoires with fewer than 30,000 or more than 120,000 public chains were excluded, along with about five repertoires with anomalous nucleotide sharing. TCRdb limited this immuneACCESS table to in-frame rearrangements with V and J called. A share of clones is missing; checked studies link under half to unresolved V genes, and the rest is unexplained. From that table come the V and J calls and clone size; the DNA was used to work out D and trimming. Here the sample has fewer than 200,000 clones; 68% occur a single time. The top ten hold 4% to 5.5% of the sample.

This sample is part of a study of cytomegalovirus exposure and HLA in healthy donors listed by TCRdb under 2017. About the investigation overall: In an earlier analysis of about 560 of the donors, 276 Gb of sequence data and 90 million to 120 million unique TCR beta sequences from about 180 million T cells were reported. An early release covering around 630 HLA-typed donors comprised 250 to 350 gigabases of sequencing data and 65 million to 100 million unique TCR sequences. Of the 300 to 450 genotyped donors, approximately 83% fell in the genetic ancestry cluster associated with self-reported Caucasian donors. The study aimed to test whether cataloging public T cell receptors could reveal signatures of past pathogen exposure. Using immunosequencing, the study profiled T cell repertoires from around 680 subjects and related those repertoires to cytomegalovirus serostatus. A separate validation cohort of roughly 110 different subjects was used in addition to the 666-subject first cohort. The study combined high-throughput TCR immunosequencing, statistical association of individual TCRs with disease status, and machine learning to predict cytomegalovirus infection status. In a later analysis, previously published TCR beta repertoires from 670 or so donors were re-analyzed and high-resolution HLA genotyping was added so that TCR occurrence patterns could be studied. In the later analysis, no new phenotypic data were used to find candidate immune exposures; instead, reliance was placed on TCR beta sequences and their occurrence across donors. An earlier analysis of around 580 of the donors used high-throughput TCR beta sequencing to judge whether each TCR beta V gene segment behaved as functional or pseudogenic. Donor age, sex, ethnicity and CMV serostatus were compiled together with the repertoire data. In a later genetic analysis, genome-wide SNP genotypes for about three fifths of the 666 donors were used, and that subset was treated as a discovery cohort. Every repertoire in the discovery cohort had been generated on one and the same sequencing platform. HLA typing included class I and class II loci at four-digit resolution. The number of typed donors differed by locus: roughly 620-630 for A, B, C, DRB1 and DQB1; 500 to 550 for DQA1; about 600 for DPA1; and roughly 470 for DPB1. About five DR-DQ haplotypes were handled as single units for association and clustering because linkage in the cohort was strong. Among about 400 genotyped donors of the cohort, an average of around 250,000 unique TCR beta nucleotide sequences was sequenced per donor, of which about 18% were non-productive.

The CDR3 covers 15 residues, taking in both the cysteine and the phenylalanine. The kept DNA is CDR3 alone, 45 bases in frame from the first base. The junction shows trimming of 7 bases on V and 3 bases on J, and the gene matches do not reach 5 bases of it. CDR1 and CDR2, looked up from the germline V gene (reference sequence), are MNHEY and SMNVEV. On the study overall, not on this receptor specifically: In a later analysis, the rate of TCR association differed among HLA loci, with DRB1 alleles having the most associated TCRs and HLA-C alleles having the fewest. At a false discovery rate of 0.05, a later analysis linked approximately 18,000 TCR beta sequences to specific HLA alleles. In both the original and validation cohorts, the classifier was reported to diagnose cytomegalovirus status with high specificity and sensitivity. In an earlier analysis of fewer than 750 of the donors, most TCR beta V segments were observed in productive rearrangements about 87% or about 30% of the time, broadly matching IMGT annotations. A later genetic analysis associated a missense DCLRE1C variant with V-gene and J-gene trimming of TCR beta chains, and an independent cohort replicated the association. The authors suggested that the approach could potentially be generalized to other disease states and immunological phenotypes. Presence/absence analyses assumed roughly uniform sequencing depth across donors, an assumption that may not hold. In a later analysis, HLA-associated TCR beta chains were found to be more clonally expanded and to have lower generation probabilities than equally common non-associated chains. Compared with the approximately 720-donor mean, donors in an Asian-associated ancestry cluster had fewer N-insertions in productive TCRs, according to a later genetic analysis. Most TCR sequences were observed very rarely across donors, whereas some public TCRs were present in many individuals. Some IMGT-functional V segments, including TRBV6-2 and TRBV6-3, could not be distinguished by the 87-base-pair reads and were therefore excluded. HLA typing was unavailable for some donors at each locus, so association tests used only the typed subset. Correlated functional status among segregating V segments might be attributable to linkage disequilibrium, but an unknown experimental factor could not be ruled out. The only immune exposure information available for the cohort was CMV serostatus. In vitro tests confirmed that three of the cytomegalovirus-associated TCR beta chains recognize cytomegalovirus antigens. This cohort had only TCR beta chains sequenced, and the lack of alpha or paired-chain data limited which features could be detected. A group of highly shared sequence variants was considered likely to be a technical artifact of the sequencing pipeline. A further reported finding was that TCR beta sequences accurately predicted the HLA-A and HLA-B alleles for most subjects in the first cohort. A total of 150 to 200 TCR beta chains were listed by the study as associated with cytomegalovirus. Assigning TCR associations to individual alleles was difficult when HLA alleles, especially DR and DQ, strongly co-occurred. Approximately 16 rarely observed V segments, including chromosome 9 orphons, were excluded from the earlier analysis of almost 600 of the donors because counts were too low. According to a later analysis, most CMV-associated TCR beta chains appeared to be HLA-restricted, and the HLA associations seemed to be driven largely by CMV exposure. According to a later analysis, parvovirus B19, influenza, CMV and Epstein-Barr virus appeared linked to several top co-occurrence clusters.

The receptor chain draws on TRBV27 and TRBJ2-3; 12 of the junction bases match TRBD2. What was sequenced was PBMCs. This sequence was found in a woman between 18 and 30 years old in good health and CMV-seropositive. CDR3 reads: CASTLAGGGTDTQYF. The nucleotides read TGTGCCAGCACCCTAGCGGGAGGGGGGACAGATACGCAGTATTTT.